This TCR beta chain comes out of a study of T cells in Graves' hyperthyroidism and ophthalmopathy. Uncontrolled infection, other autoimmune disease, pregnancy or lactation barred patients from enrollment. The investigators amplified TCR beta CDR3 regions from RNA transcripts. Carried out on the TCR CDR3, a first-round RT-PCR used the HTBI primer set. TCRdb redid the calling of the multiplex PCR reads with MiXCR, one entry per CDR3 protein. The sample records 330,000 or so distinct CDR3 sequences, 18% being singletons. The CDR3 totals 15 residues. The trim removed 5 bases at V and 0 bases at J, leaving 2 bases unmatched. CDR1 and CDR2 (germline): MDHEN, SYDVKM.

The clonotype comes from a woman in her 40s with Graves' ophthalmopathy. The J gene is TRBJ2-5, the V gene TRBV28; 11 bases match TRBD2. What was sequenced was blood. CDR3 nucleotide sequence: TGTGCCAGCAGTCTAGCGGGAGGAAACCAAGAGACCCAGTACTTC. Protein sequence: CASSLAGGNQETQYF.